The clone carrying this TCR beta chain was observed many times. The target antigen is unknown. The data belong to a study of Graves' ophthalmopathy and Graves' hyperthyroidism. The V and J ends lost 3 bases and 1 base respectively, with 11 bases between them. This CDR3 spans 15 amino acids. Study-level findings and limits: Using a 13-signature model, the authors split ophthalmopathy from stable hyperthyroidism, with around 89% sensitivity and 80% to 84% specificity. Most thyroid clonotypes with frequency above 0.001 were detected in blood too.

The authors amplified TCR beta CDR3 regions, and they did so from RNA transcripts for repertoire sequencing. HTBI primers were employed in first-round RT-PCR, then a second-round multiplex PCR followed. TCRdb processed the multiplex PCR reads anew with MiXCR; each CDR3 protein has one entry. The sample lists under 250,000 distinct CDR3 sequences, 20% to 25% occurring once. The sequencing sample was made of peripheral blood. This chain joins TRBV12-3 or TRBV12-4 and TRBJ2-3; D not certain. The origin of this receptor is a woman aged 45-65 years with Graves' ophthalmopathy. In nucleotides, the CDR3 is TGTGCCAGCAGTTTGTGGTCCAGCGGCACAGATACGCAGTATTTT. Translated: CASSLWSSGTDTQYF.